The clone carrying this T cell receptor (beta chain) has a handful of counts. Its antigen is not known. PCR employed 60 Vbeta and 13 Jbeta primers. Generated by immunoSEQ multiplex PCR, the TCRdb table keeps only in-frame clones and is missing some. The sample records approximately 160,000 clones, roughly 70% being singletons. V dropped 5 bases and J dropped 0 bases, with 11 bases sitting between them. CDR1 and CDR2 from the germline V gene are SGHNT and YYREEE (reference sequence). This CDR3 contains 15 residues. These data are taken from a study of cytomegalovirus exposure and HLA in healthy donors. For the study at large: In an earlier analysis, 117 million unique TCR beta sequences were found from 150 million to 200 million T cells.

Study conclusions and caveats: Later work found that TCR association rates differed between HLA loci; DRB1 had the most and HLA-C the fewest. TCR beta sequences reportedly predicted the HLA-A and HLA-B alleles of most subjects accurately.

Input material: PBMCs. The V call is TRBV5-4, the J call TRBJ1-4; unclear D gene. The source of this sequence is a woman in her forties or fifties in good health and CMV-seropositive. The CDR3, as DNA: TGTGCCAGCAGGTATAAGAGCCCAACTAATGAAAAACTGTTTTTT. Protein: CASRYKSPTNEKLFF.